This record concerns one T cell receptor beta chain sequence. Its specificity is unknown. This specimen comes from a study of cytomegalovirus exposure and HLA in healthy donors. Study-wide background: Earlier findings included approximately 120 million unique TCR beta sequences obtained from roughly 200 million T cells.

Researchers ran the PCR with 60 Vbeta and 13 Jbeta primers. Data came from immunoSEQ multiplex PCR; TCRdb stores just in-frame clones and leaves some out. The sample lists tens of thousands of clones, 65% to 80% occurring once. Study-wide results and caveats: Under in vitro conditions, three CMV-associated chains were confirmed as specific for CMV antigens. Later analysis suggested links between common viral pathogens and several top significant clusters. Later findings reportedly placed an Asian-associated ancestry cluster below the approximately 670-donor mean for N-insertions.

The CDR3 length is 12 residues. V was cut by 1 base and J by 6 bases, with 7 bases left in between. Germline V gene lookup returns CDR1 LNHNV and CDR2 YYDKDF (reference sequence). The sequence was obtained from a woman in her thirties or forties in good health and CMV-seropositive. The chain employs TRBV15 and TRBJ2-7; D gene ambiguous. Sample: PBMCs. The CDR3 DNA is TGTGCCACCAGCAGAGCGGGTGGCGAGCAGTACTTC. Encoded protein: CATSRAGGEQYF.